This TCR beta chain originates from a study of T cell responses to AZD1222 COVID-19 vaccine. Clones were read by immunoSEQ multiplex PCR, and TCRdb kept only the in-frame ones, dropping some. Among fewer than 150,000 clones listed, over 80% were seen once. Study outcomes and limitations: Unmutated regions of variants are reportedly targeted by nearly half of spike-specific TCRs. Only six or seven AZD1222 recipients tested seropositive at baseline. Spike-specific TCRs gained breadth and depth after people received two AZD1222 doses. Sampling captured repertoires only after the peak T cell response.

This clone appeared once. Its antigen is currently unknown. The CDR3 consists of 14 residues. The germline gives CDR1 MNHEY, CDR2 SVGEGT. J was trimmed by 5 bases and V by 4 bases; bases with no gene match: 8. Sequenced here: peripheral blood, sampled on day 0 of AZD1222 vaccination. This chain links TRBV6-2 or TRBV6-3 with TRBJ2-7, with 7 nucleotides matching TRBD2. The receptor was isolated from an adult in good health. CDR3 sequence (DNA): TGTGCCAGCAGTTCCTCCCTAGGACTAGACGAGCAGTACTTC. Protein: CASSSSLGLDEQYF.